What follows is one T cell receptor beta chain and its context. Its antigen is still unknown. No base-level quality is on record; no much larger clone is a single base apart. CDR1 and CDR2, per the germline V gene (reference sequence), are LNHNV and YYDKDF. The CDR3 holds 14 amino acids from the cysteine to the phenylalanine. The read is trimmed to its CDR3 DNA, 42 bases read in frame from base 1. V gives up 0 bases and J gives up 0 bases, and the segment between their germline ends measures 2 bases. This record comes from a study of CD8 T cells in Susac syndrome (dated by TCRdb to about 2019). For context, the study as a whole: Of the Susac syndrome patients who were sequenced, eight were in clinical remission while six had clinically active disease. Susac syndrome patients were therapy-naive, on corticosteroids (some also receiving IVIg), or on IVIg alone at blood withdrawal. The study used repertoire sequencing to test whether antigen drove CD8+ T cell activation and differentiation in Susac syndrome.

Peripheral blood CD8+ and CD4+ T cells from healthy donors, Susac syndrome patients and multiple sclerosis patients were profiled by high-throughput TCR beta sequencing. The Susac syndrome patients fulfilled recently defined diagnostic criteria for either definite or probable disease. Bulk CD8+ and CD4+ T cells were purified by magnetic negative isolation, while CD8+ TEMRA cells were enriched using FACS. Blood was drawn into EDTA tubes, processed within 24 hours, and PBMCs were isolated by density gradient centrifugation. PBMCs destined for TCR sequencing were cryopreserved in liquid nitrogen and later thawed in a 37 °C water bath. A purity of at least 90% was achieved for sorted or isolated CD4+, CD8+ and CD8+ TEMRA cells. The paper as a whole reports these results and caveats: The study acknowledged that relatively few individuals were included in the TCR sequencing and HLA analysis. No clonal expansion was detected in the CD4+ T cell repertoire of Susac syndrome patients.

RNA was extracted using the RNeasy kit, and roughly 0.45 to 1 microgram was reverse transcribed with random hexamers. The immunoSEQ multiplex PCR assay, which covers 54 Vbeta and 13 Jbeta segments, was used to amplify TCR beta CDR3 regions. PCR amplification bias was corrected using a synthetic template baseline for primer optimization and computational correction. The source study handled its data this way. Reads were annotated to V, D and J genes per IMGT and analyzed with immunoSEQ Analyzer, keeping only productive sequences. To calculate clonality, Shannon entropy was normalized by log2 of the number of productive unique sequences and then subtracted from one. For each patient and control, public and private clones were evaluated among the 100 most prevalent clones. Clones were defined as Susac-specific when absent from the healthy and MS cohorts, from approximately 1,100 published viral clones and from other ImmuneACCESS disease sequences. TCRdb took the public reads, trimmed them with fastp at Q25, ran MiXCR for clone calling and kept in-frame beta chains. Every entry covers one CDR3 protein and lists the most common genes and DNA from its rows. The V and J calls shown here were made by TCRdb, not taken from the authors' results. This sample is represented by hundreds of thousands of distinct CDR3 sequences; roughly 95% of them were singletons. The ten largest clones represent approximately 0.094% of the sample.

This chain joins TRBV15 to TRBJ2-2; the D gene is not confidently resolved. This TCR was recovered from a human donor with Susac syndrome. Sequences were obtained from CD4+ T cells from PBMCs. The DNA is TGTGCCACCAGCAGAGATCCGAACACCGGGGAGCTGTTTTTT. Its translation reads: CATSRDPNTGELFF.